Presented here are 5 T cell receptor beta chains from one specimen sequenced in a study of blood T cell repertoires in COVID-19. TCRdb keeps only in-frame clones here, not all; method: immunoSEQ multiplex PCR. The sample consists of about 180,000 clones, 88% of them appearing once. The sequencing sample was made of PBMCs or T cells enriched from blood (not recorded which). The receptor set was obtained from a woman aged 18-29 years who had recovered from COVID-19.

CDR3: CASNDRTGPLFF. The CDR3 DNA sequence: TGTGCCAGCAACGATCGGACAGGGCCCCTGTTCTTC. The rearrangement links TRBV2 to TRBJ2-1, with 8 bases lining up with TRBD1. This CDR3 is built from 12 residues. V shed 7 bases and J 15 bases; nucleotides not matched to a gene: 11. Germline CDR1 reads SNHLY; CDR2 reads FYNNEI.

This clone was seen a single time. The rearrangement links TRBV6-2 or TRBV6-3 to TRBJ2-7, with 9 bases identical to TRBD1. The V gene's germline CDR1 is MNHEY and CDR2 SVGEGT. V dropped 1 base and J dropped 3; count of bases not matched to a gene: 7. The CDR3 loop spans 16 amino acids. The CDR3 DNA reads as TGTGCCAGCAGTTACTTAATGGGACAGGGTAACTACGAGCAGTACTTC. Its translation is CASSYLMGQGNYEQYF.

The J gene is TRBJ2-5, the V gene TRBV5-4, with TRBD2 as a possible D gene (5 bases). Per the germline V gene, CDR1 is SGHNT and CDR2 is YYREEE (reference sequence). The CDR3 has 14 residues. Deletions cut 1 base from V and 5 bases from J, with 12 bases between. The CDR3 region is CASSLSAGWETQYF. The CDR3, as DNA: TGTGCCAGCAGCTTGTCGGCGGGTTGGGAGACCCAGTACTTC.

The rearrangement joins TRBV7-2 to TRBJ1-5, with no clear D. From germline, CDR1 is SGHTA and CDR2 FQGNSA. The CDR3 is made up of 14 amino acids. V was pared by 1 base and J by 4 bases, with 8 bases between. The CDR3 region is CASSLGWANQPQHF. CDR3 coding DNA: TGTGCCAGCAGCTTAGGGTGGGCAAATCAGCCCCAGCATTTT.

This chain uses TRBV28 with TRBJ1-2, with TRBD1 matching 8 bases. V lost 4 bases, J lost 4 bases, and 8 bases stayed unmatched. Per the germline V gene, CDR1 is MDHEN and CDR2 is SYDVKM. This CDR3 is 15 amino acids long. The CDR3 DNA reads as TGTGCCAGCAGTTCCGGGGGGACAGGTGGCTATGGCTACACCTTC. Protein sequence: CASSSGGTGGYGYTF.